This entry describes one T cell receptor beta chain. The antigen is not known. Assaying covered some 10^5 TCR templates per sample. The method was immunoSEQ multiplex PCR; TCRdb's version includes in-frame clones alone and lacks a portion of them. The sample lists about 82,000 clones, about nine tenths occurring once. Germline V lookup: CDR1 WNHNN, CDR2 SYGVQD (reference sequence). The CDR3 contains 12 residues. Trimming shortened V by 7 bases and J by 7 bases, and 13 bases separated the two germline ends. This entry comes from a study of siplizumab effects on memory and regulatory T cells. Study-wide points: Significant reduction of alloreactive sequences traceable to unstimulated CD4+ memory cells was observed with siplizumab. The suppressive capacity of proliferating Tregs from siplizumab cultures remained unconfirmed. Naive T cells apparently outstripped memory cells in diversity and seemed major alloresponse contributors.

What was sequenced was Tregs sorted from blood. The V and J genes are TRBV10-1 and TRBJ1-1; D not certain. This clonotype was sampled from a human donor in good health. CDR3 bases: TGCGCCAGCACCCCCCGAAGCAGTGAAGCTTTCTTT. The encoded protein is CASTPRSSEAFF.